Listed here are 17 T cell receptor beta chains from one sample, sequenced in a study of cytomegalovirus exposure and HLA in healthy donors. The PCR contained 60 Vbeta and 13 Jbeta primers. Assay used: immunoSEQ multiplex PCR; TCRdb lists only in-frame clones, some missing. Seen here are 220,000 or so clones, approximately 70% observed once, and the top ten hold 1.8%. The sample comprised PBMCs. The source is a woman between 25 and 40 years old in good health and CMV-seronegative.

V is TRBV28 and J is TRBJ1-3; D call uncertain. CDR1 is MDHEN and CDR2 is SYDVKM in the germline V gene. The V end lost 6 bases, the J end lost 2 bases, and 20 bases lay between the germline ends. This CDR3 has 17 amino acids. The CDR3 coding sequence is TGTGCCAGCAGCCTTCTGCGGGCCCCCCGTCCTGGAAACACCATATATTTT. This sequence encodes CASSLLRAPRPGNTIYF.

The chain joins TRBV5-4 to TRBJ1-2; 7 bases map to TRBD1. Trimming at V came to 4 bases and at J to 5 bases, leaving 11 bases not matched to a gene. The germline V gene encodes CDR1 SGHNT and CDR2 YYREEE (reference sequence). This CDR3 contains 15 residues. The chain's CDR3 is CASSPPGTAIYGYTF. The CDR3, as DNA: TGTGCCAGCAGCCCCCCCGGGACAGCCATTTATGGCTACACCTTC.

J is TRBJ1-1 and V is TRBV19, with 8 bases that match TRBD1. V dropped 6 bases and J dropped 3; count of bases not matched to a gene: 3. Germline V lookup: CDR1 LNHDA, CDR2 SQIVND (reference sequence). The CDR3 is made up of 13 amino acids. CDR3 DNA sequence: TGTGCCAGTAGGCCAGGGGGCGACACTGAAGCTTTCTTT. It specifies CASRPGGDTEAFF.

V is TRBV4-1 and J is TRBJ2-1; 9 bases align to TRBD1. In germline, CDR1 is MGHRA, CDR2 YSYEKL. The CDR3 runs 16 residues. With 5 bases clipped from V and 5 bases from J, the junction kept 10 bases outside the gene matches. CDR3: CASSTQQGARDNEQFF. The CDR3 coding sequence is TGCGCCAGCAGCACCCAACAGGGGGCGAGGGACAATGAGCAGTTCTTC.

The rearrangement joins TRBV7-9 to TRBJ2-1; 15 bases map to TRBD2. Germline V gene sequence: CDR1 SEHNR, CDR2 FQNEAQ (reference sequence). Trimming removed 5 bases from V and 6 bases from J; junction bases left unmatched: 8. There are 17 residues in the CDR3. DNA for the CDR3: TGTGCCAGCAGCGGACTAGCGGGGGGGCCTTTAGGCAATGAGCAGTTCTTC. This sequence encodes CASSGLAGGPLGNEQFF.

The V call is TRBV15, the J call TRBJ2-1, with 13 bases identical to TRBD2. With 8 bases clipped from V and 5 bases from J, the junction kept 6 bases outside the gene matches. The length of the CDR3 is 15 residues. The germline gives CDR1 LNHNV, CDR2 YYDKDF (reference sequence). The CDR3 loop reads CATDRGTSGDNEQFF. CDR3 in DNA: TGTGCCACCGATAGGGGGACTAGCGGGGACAATGAGCAGTTCTTC.

The V gene is TRBV28, the J gene TRBJ2-7, with 12 bases lining up with TRBD2. This CDR3 has 16 residues. The germline gives CDR1 MDHEN, CDR2 SYDVKM. J gave up 3 bases and V 5 bases, and 8 bases lay outside the gene matches. The CDR3: CASSPLAGGNYYEQYF. The CDR3, as DNA: TGTGCCAGCAGTCCTCTAGCGGGGGGGAACTACTACGAGCAGTACTTC.

This clone was seen only once. V gene TRBV5-1 combines with J gene TRBJ1-2; maybe TRBD1 (5 bases). The V and J ends lost 1 base and 1 base respectively, with 17 bases between them. The CDR3 runs to 17 residues. Germline-derived CDR1 and CDR2 are SGHRS and YFSETQ. The CDR3 region is CASSLWGHSDHNYGYTF. CDR3 DNA: TGCGCCAGCAGCTTGTGGGGCCACAGCGACCATAACTATGGCTACACCTTC.

This clone has just a few counts. The chain has TRBV7-9 and TRBJ1-2, with D unresolved. CDR3 length: 15 residues. Germline V gene lookup returns CDR1 SEHNR and CDR2 FQNEAQ (reference sequence). With 1 base removed from V and 2 bases from J, the gap between germline ends came to 11 bases. Here the CDR3 reads CASSLEGRRNYGYTF. The CDR3 DNA reads as TGTGCCAGCAGCTTAGAGGGCAGGAGGAACTATGGCTACACCTTC.

The chain has TRBV19 and TRBJ1-5, with TRBD1 matching over 7 bases. After removal of 7 bases from V and 3 bases from J, the junction contained 9 bases not matched to a gene. The CDR3 consists of 15 residues. Germline V CDR1 and CDR2: LNHDA, SQIVND (reference sequence). The CDR3 region is CASTYGQVPNQPQHF. In nucleotides, the CDR3 is TGTGCCAGTACCTACGGACAGGTGCCCAATCAGCCCCAGCATTTT.

A remark on this clone: The junction does not match germline at one end; this may be a read error. The chain carries TRBV2 and TRBJ2-7, with D possibly matching TRBD2 (6 bases). The CDR3 totals 8 residues. Germline V gene sequence: CDR1 SNHLY, CDR2 FYNNEI. CDR3 loop: CASGRTGF. The CDR3 DNA reads TGTGCCAGCGGGAGGACCGGATTC.

This rearrangement joins TRBV15 to TRBJ2-5, with 10 bases lining up with TRBD2. The germline gives CDR1 LNHNV, CDR2 YYDKDF (reference sequence). This CDR3 is 15 amino acids long. The trim removed 1 base at V and 4 bases at J, leaving 3 bases unmatched. In DNA, the CDR3 is TGTGCCACCAGCAGAGGAACTAGCGGGGTAGAGACCCAGTACTTC. Translated: CATSRGTSGVETQYF.

A word on this clone: The junction departs from germline at one end; a sequencing error may be responsible. The chain recombines TRBV7-9 with TRBJ1-1, with 10 nucleotides matching TRBD1. This CDR3 contains 14 residues. The germline V gene has CDR1 SEHNR and CDR2 FQNEAQ (reference sequence). The CDR3 sequence: CASSLGQGNAEAFF. DNA of the CDR3: TGTGCCAGCAGCTTGGGACAGGGGAACGCTGAAGCTTTCTTT.

V gene TRBV30 combines with J gene TRBJ1-5, with D unclear. The CDR3 has 13 amino acids. The germline CDR1 and CDR2 sequences are GTSNPN and SVGIG (reference sequence). Trimming cost V 0 bases and J 1 base, with 4 bases left between them. As DNA, the CDR3 is TGTGCCTGGAGTGTAGAGAGCAATCAGCCCCAGCATTTT. Amino acid sequence: CAWSVESNQPQHF.

The chain employs TRBV30 and TRBJ2-2; TRBD2 is a possible D gene (7 bases). The CDR3 has 18 amino acids. Germline CDR1 GTSNPN, CDR2 SVGIG (reference sequence). Trimming removed 4 bases at V and 7 bases at J, with 28 bases between. In DNA, the CDR3 is TGTGCCTGGACTCCGACGGGGTTTAGGGGGGGGCGGGGCGGGGAGCTGTTTTTT. Translation gives CAWTPTGFRGGRGGELFF.

The chain uses TRBV21-1 and TRBJ2-1; TRBD2, the table's D call, was not compared with the DNA. TRBV21-1 is shown as a pseudogene. The CDR3 covers 17 residues. This chain's CDR3 is CASSKPSGRTSYNEQFF. CDR3 sequence (DNA): TGTGCCAGCAGCAAACCCAGCGGGAGGACCTCCTACAATGAGCAGTTCTTC.

The CDR3 loop reads CASRMGGETIEAFF. The CDR3, as DNA: TGTGCCAGTAGGATGGGGGGGGAAACGATTGAAGCTTTCTTT. V and J are TRBV19 and TRBJ1-1, with a weak D call TRBD1 (5 bases). CDR3 length equals 14 residues. Trimming took 6 bases from V and 7 from J, leaving 18 bases between them. Per the germline V gene, CDR1 is LNHDA and CDR2 is SQIVND (reference sequence). Together with reference TRBV19 and TRBJ1-1, the CDR3 gives the full variable domain: DGGITQSPKYLFRKEGQNVTLSCEQNLNHDAMYWYRQDPGQGLRLIYYSQIVNDFQKGDIAEGYSVSREKKESFPLTVTSAQKNPTAFYLCASRMGGETIEAFFGQGTRLTVV.